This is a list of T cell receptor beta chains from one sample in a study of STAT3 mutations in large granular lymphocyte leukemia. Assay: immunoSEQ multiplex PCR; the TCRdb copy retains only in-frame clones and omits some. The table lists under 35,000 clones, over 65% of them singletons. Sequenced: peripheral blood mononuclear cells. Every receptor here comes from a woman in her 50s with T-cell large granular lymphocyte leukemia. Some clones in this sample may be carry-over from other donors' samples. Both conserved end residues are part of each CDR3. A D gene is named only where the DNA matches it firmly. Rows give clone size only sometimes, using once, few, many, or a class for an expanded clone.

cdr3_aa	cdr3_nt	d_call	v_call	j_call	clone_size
CASSSGQFYEQYF	TGTGCCAGTAGTTCGGGACAGTTCTACGAGCAGTACTTC	TRBD1	TRBV19	TRBJ2-7	few
CSARGGRDEKLFF	TGCAGCGCTAGGGGGGGAAGGGATGAAAAACTGTTTTTT	NA	TRBV29-1	TRBJ1-4	NA
CSVGGQPTYGYTF	TGCAGCGTTGGAGGACAGCCTACCTATGGCTACACCTTC	NA	TRBV29-1	TRBJ1-2	few
CASSVEGTGGTDTQYF	TGTGCCAGCAGCGTAGAGGGGACAGGGGGAACAGATACGCAGTATTTT	TRBD1	TRBV9	TRBJ2-3	NA
CAIDLGQGGEQYF	TGTGCCATCGACTTGGGACAGGGCGGCGAGCAGTACTTC	TRBD1	TRBV28	TRBJ2-7	NA
CASSYAGQRYEQYF	TGTGCCAGCAGTTACGCAGGGCAAAGGTACGAGCAGTACTTC	NA	TRBV6-5	TRBJ2-7	NA
CASSQSGTGGNEQYF	TGCGCCAGCAGCCAGTCCGGGACAGGGGGCAACGAGCAGTACTTC	TRBD1	TRBV5-1	TRBJ2-7	NA
CASKLQGNTEAFF	TGTGCCAGCAAATTACAGGGGAACACTGAAGCTTTCTTT	NA	TRBV6-5	TRBJ1-1	few
CASSLSSYGYTF	TGTGCCAGCAGCTTGTCAAGCTATGGCTACACCTTC	NA	TRBV7-9	TRBJ1-2	NA
CASSLDGRANEQFF	TGTGCCAGCTCCTTGGATGGGAGGGCCAATGAGCAGTTCTTC	TRBD2	TRBV9	TRBJ2-1	NA
CASSPFYEQYF	TGTGCCAGCAGCCCTTTCTACGAGCAGTACTTC	NA	TRBV27	TRBJ2-7	NA
CASSPGGEGQPQHF	TGTGCCAGCAGCCCTGGGGGGGAAGGTCAGCCCCAGCATTTT	NA	TRBV7-2	TRBJ1-5	NA
CASSSLDRGSNEQFF	TGTGCCAGCAGCTCCCTCGACAGGGGGTCGAATGAGCAGTTCTTC	TRBD1	TRBV9	TRBJ2-1	NA
CAWTRALSGNTIYF	TGTGCCTGGACCAGGGCCCTCTCTGGAAACACCATATATTTT	NA	TRBV30	TRBJ1-3	NA
CASSFSSAEQYF	TGTGCCAGCAGCTTCTCTAGCGCCGAGCAGTACTTC	NA	TRBV5-6	TRBJ2-7	NA
CSGRSSGRTQSSYNEQFF	TGCAGCGGAAGGTCTAGCGGGAGGACTCAAAGCTCCTACAATGAGCAGTTCTTC	TRBD2	TRBV29-1	TRBJ2-1	NA
CASSLGQPQHF	TGTGCCAGCAGTTTAGGTCAGCCCCAGCATTTT	NA	TRBV28	TRBJ1-5	NA
CASIPRTAYNYGYTF	TGTGCCAGCATTCCGAGGACAGCCTATAACTATGGCTACACCTTC	NA	TRBV6-6	TRBJ1-2	once
CASSHYGGPSYNEQFF	TGTGCCAGCAGCCATTATGGCGGCCCGAGCTACAATGAGCAGTTCTTC	NA	TRBV5-8	TRBJ2-1	NA
CASSALTEGTQYF	TGTGCCAGCAGCGCCCTGACAGAAGGTACGCAGTATTTT	NA	TRBV9	TRBJ2-3	few
CASSPGQPGGYTF	TGTGCCAGCAGCCCTGGACAGCCGGGGGGCTACACCTTC	NA	TRBV7-9	TRBJ1-2	NA
CASSSVDRGSYEQYF	TGTGCCAGCAGCTCAGTGGACAGGGGCTCCTACGAGCAGTACTTC	TRBD1	TRBV11-2	TRBJ2-7	NA
CASSYSRGGDYEQYF	TGTGCCAGCAGTTACTCTAGGGGAGGGGACTACGAGCAGTACTTC	TRBD2	TRBV6-5	TRBJ2-7	NA
CASSLGPGELFF	TGTGCCAGCAGCTTGGGACCCGGCGAGCTGTTTTTT	NA	TRBV7-9	TRBJ2-2	NA
CAWSPSRPDTQYF	TGTGCCTGGAGTCCCTCCCGACCAGATACGCAGTATTTT	NA	TRBV30	TRBJ2-3	few
CSVVRGTYGYTF	TGCAGCGTTGTGAGGGGAACCTATGGCTACACCTTC	NA	TRBV29-1	TRBJ1-2	NA
CASSPSGANVLTF	TGTGCCAGCTCACCCTCTGGGGCCAACGTCCTGACTTTC	NA	TRBV18	TRBJ2-6	NA
CSASAGTASYEQYF	TGCAGCGCATCAGCTGGGACAGCGTCCTACGAGCAGTACTTC	TRBD1	TRBV29-1	TRBJ2-7	NA
CASSLRGTGGRNQPQHF	TGTGCCAGCAGTTTACGAGGGACAGGGGGCAGGAATCAGCCCCAGCATTTT	TRBD1	TRBV28	TRBJ1-5	few
CSALEGSNQPQHF	TGCAGCGCCCTCGAGGGAAGCAATCAGCCCCAGCATTTT	NA	TRBV29-1	TRBJ1-5	NA
CASSLAPGAYEQYF	TGTGCCAGCAGCCTCGCGCCAGGGGCCTACGAGCAGTACTTC	NA	TRBV7-2	TRBJ2-7	NA
CASSLKGGETQYF	TGTGCCAGCAGCTTGAAGGGCGGTGAGACCCAGTACTTC	NA	TRBV5-6	TRBJ2-5	NA
CASSSQAGGRVNEQFF	TGTGCCAGCTCATCACAAGCAGGGGGCCGAGTCAATGAGCAGTTCTTC	TRBD1	TRBV18	TRBJ2-1	NA
CASSFGRRGLIYGYTF	TGTGCCAGCAGCTTTGGCCGGAGGGGCCTCATCTATGGCTACACCTTC	NA	TRBV11-3	TRBJ1-2	NA
CASSEWRPQHF	TGTGCCAGCAGTGAGTGGCGGCCCCAGCATTTT	NA	TRBV28	TRBJ1-5	NA
CASSIAPLVQPQHF	TGTGCCAGTAGTATTGCCCCCTTGGTACAGCCCCAGCATTTT	NA	TRBV19	TRBJ1-5	NA
CAWSVLSHVYGYTF	TGTGCCTGGAGTGTACTCTCACATGTATATGGCTACACCTTC	NA	TRBV30	TRBJ1-2	NA
CASSLEMGSAETQYF	TGCGCCAGCAGCTTGGAAATGGGCTCGGCAGAGACCCAGTACTTC	NA	TRBV5-1	TRBJ2-5	NA
CASSDSNQPQHF	TGTGCCAGCAGTGACAGCAATCAGCCCCAGCATTTT	NA	TRBV28	TRBJ1-5	NA
CASSLEKGALNTEAFF	TGCGCCAGCAGCTTGGAAAAGGGGGCCCTGAACACTGAAGCTTTCTTT	TRBD1	TRBV5-1	TRBJ1-1	NA
CASSPNTRSRDTEAFF	TGTGCCAGCTCACCAAACACAAGGAGTAGGGACACTGAAGCTTTCTTT	NA	TRBV18	TRBJ1-1	once
CATSADTPYEQYF	TGTGCCACCAGCGCGGACACCCCCTACGAGCAGTACTTC	NA	TRBV15	TRBJ2-7	NA
CASSLAASGNTIYF	TGCGCCAGCAGCTTGGCTGCCTCTGGAAACACCATATATTTT	NA	TRBV5-1	TRBJ1-3	few
CASSLRSLNGDNEQFF	TGTGCCAGCAGCTTGAGGAGTTTGAACGGGGACAATGAGCAGTTCTTC	NA	TRBV7-9	TRBJ2-1	NA
CASSPSGTRGTDTQYF	TGTGCCAGCTCCCCTAGCGGGACGAGAGGCACAGATACGCAGTATTTT	TRBD2	TRBV18	TRBJ2-3	NA
CASGRDFSDTQYF	TGTGCTAGTGGCCGGGACTTCTCAGATACGCAGTATTTT	NA	TRBV12-5	TRBJ2-3	NA
CASSYTNTEAFF	TGTGCCAGCAGTTATACCAACACTGAAGCTTTCTTT	NA	TRBV6-5	TRBJ1-1	NA
CASSPPGQRETQYF	TGTGCCAGCTCACCACCGGGACAAAGGGAGACCCAGTACTTC	NA	TRBV18	TRBJ2-5	NA
CASSRPTAPNYEQYF	TGTGCCAGCAGCCGGCCGACAGCCCCAAATTACGAGCAGTACTTC	NA	TRBV7-9	TRBJ2-7	NA
CASRTRKAVAFF	TGTGCCAGCAGAACCAGGAAGGCGGTAGCTTTCTTT	NA	TRBV28	TRBJ1-1	NA
CASSTSTGGSSQKTQYF	TGTGCCAGCAGCACTTCGACAGGGGGAAGTTCACAAAAGACCCAGTACTTC	TRBD1	TRBV7-2	TRBJ2-5	NA
CASSQGWGSSYNEQFF	TGCGCCAGCAGCCAAGGATGGGGTAGCTCCTACAATGAGCAGTTCTTC	NA	TRBV4-1	TRBJ2-1	NA
CASSPWTSGLGDTQYF	TGTGCCAGCAGTCCTTGGACTAGCGGGTTGGGAGATACGCAGTATTTT	TRBD2	TRBV27	TRBJ2-3	few